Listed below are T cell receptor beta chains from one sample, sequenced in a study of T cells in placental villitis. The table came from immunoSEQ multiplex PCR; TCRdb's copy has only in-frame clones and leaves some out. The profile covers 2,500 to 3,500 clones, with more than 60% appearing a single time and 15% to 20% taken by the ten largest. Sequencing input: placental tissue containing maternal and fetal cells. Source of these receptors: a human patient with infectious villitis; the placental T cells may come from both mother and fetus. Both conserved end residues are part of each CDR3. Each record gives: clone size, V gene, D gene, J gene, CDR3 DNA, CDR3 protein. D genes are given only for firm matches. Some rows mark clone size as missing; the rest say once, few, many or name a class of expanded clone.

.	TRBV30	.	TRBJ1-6	TGTGCCTGGAGTGCACCACTGAAGAATTCACCCCTCCACTTT	CAWSAPLKNSPLHF
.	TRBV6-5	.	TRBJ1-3	TGTGCCAGCAGTTACAGGGCAGCTCTCTCTGGAAACACCATATATTTT	CASSYRAALSGNTIYF
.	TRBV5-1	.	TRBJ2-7	TGCGCCAGCAGCCCTGGCGTAATCGAGCAGTACTTC	CASSPGVIEQYF
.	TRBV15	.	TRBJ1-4	TGTGCCACCAGCAGAAAGACGCTCGGGACTGCTAATGAAAAACTGTTTTTT	CATSRKTLGTANEKLFF
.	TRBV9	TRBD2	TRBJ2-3	TGTGCCAGCAGCGAGGGGACTAGCGGGGGGGCCACAGATACGCAGTATTTT	CASSEGTSGGATDTQYF
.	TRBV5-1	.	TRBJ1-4	TGCGCCAGCAGCTTGAATTTCCAGGGATCGAAGGAAAAACTGTTTTTT	CASSLNFQGSKEKLFF
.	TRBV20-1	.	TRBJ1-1	TGCAGTGCTAGTAGCGGGTTCAGGAACACTGAAGCTTTCTTT	CSASSGFRNTEAFF
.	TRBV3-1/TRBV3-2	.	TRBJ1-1	TGTGCCAGCAGCCCGCCAGATTCTGAAGCTTTCTTT	CASSPPDSEAFF
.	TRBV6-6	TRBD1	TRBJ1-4	TGTGCCAGCAATCGAGGGACAGGGCTAAATGAAAAACTGTTTTTT	CASNRGTGLNEKLFF
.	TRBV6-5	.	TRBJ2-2	TGTGCCAGCAGTTACGGCGAGGGGTATGGCAGGGAGCTGTTTTTT	CASSYGEGYGRELFF
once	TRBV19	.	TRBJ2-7	TGTGCCAGTAGTAAATGGGACACTGTCTACGAGCAGTACTTC	CASSKWDTVYEQYF
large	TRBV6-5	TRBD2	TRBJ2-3	TGTGCCAGCTCACCGACTAGCGGGGTACCAGATACGCAGTATTTT	CASSPTSGVPDTQYF
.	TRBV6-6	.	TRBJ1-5	TGTGCCAGCAATAGCAATCAGCCCCAGCATTTT	CASNSNQPQHF
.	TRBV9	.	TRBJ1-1	TGTGCCAGCAGCGACGAGAGCCTTGAAGCTTTCTTT	CASSDESLEAFF
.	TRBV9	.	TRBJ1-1	TGTGCCAGCAGCGTCGGACCCATGGGGACTGAAGCTTTCTTT	CASSVGPMGTEAFF
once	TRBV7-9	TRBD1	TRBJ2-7	TGTGCCAGCAGCCTCGGACAGGAAGCCTACGAGCAGTACTTC	CASSLGQEAYEQYF
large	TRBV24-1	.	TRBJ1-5	TGTGCCACCAGGACAGGCAATCAGCCCCAGCATTTT	CATRTGNQPQHF
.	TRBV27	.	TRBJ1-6	TGTGCCAGCAGTTGGACAAACTATAATTCACCCCTCCACTTT	CASSWTNYNSPLHF
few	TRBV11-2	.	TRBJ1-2	TGTGCCAGCAGCTACAGGGACTATGGCTACACCTTC	CASSYRDYGYTF
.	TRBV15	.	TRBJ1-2	TGTGCCACCAGCAGAGGTCCCGGGGGGCAAAGCTATGGCTACACCTTC	CATSRGPGGQSYGYTF
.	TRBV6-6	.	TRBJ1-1	TGTGCCAGCAGTTACTTCCTGAACACTGAAGCTTTCTTT	CASSYFLNTEAFF
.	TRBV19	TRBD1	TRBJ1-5	TGTGCCAGTAGTATTACAGGGGGCGTAGGCAATCAGCCCCAGCATTTT	CASSITGGVGNQPQHF
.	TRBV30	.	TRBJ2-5	TGTGCCTGGAGCCCGCGGGCCCTCGGGTTTGTGACCCAGTACTTC	CAWSPRALGFVTQYF
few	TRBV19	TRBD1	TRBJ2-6	TGTGCGACAGGGGGGGACTCTGGGGCCAACGTCCTGACTTTC	CATGGDSGANVLTF
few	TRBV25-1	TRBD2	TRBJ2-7	TGTGCCAGCAGTGAATGGACTAGCGGGGCCTACGAGCAGTACTTC	CASSEWTSGAYEQYF
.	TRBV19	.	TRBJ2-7	TGTGCCAGTAGTACTCAGGGTGCCCGCTACGAGCAGTACTTC	CASSTQGARYEQYF
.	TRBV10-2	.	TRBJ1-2	TGCGCCAGCTTGGACAACTATGGTTACACCTTC	CASLDNYGYTF
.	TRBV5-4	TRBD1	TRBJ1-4	TGTGCCAGCAGCAGGACAGGAGCAGCAACTAATGAAAAACTGTTTTTT	CASSRTGAATNEKLFF
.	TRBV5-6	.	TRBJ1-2	TGTGCCAGCAGCTTGGTGGGGAGAATCTTTGGCTACACCTTC	CASSLVGRIFGYTF
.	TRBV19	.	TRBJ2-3	TGTGCCAGTAGTCTTACAGATACGCAGTATTTT	CASSLTDTQYF
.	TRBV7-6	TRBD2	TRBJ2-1	TGTGCCAGCAGCTTAGTAGGGCCGACTAGCGGATTCTACAATGAGCAGTTCTTC	CASSLVGPTSGFYNEQFF
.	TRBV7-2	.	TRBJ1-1	TGTGCCAGCAGCACCCACTACAGGGACACTGAAGCTTTCTTT	CASSTHYRDTEAFF
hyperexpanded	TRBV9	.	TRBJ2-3	TGTGCCAGCAGCGTAGGGGCAGATACGCAGTATTTT	CASSVGADTQYF
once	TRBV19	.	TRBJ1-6	TGTGCTAGTACCGGGCTGCCCGGTTCACCCCTCCACTTT	CASTGLPGSPLHF
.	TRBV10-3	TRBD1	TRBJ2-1	TGTGCCATCAGCGGGACAGGGGGCAATGAGCAGTTCTTC	CAISGTGGNEQFF
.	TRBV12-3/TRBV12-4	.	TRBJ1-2	TGTGCCAGCAGATACGGGGCAGGTTATGGCTACACCTTC	CASRYGAGYGYTF
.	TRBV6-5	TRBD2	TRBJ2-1	TGTGCCAGCAGTTGGACTAGCGGGGCCTACAATGAGCAGTTCTTC	CASSWTSGAYNEQFF
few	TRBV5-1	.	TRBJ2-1	TGCGCCAGCAGCTTGGTGCTAGGAGGCCCTAATGAGCAGTTCTTC	CASSLVLGGPNEQFF
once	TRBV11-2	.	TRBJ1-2	TGTGCCAGCAGTAAAGAAACGAGCGGCTACACCTTC	CASSKETSGYTF
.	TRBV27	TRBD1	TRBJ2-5	TGTGCCAGCAGTTACAGGGGGCGCGAGACCCAGTACTTC	CASSYRGRETQYF
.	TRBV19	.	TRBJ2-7	TGTGCCAGTAGTACGAACAGGGTCCACGAGCAGTACTTC	CASSTNRVHEQYF
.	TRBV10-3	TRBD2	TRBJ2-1	TGTGCCATCAGTGTGACTAGCGGACACCACAATGAGCAGTTCTTC	CAISVTSGHHNEQFF
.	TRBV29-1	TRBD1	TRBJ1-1	TGCAGCGTTGGACCACAGGGGACTGAAGCTTTCTTT	CSVGPQGTEAFF
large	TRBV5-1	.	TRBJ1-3	TGCGCCAGCAGCTTGGACGACAGCTCTGGAAACACCATATATTTT	CASSLDDSSGNTIYF
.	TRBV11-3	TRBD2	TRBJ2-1	TGTGCCAGCAGCTTCCTAGCGGGGGACCACAATGAGCAGTTCTTC	CASSFLAGDHNEQFF
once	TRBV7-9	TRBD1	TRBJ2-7	TGTGCCAGCAGCTTAGGGACAGGCCAGTACTTC	CASSLGTGQYF
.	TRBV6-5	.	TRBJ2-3	TGTGCCAGCAGTTACTCGCAAGAGGCTCAGCCCCAGTATTTT	CASSYSQEAQPQYF
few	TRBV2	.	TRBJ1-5	TGTGCCAGCAGTGAATCGGGGGGTCAGCCCCAGCATTTT	CASSESGGQPQHF